These 28 T cell receptor beta chains originate from one sample sequenced in a study of CD8 T cells in ankylosing spondylitis. TCRdb re-called the 5' RACE reads with MiXCR, one entry per CDR3 protein. The repertoire holds some 140,000 distinct CDR3 sequences, with over 10% as singletons. The sample was blood, either unsorted or a sorted T cell fraction (not recorded which). All receptors derive from a female donor with ankylosing spondylitis or in good health (not recorded which).

To note about this clonotype: One junction end does not reproduce the germline sequence, and a read error may be involved. The chain employs TRBV5-4 and TRBJ2-3; D possibly corresponds to TRBD2 (6 bases). Germline V CDR1 and CDR2: SGHNT, YYREEE (reference sequence). The CDR3 length is 15 residues. The CDR3 DNA follows: TGCGCCAGCAGCTTGGCGGGGTTCGCCCGGGATACGCAGTATTTT. This codes for CASSLAGFARDTQYF.

This clonotype was counted many times. V usage is TRBV28 and J usage is TRBJ2-2, with D unclear. Germline V gene sequence: CDR1 MDHEN, CDR2 SYDVKM. The V end lost 5 bases, the J end lost 7 bases, and 14 bases lay between the germline ends. This CDR3 has 14 residues. CDR3 sequence: CASSTVVTGGELFF. The CDR3 region has the DNA TGTGCCAGCAGTACGGTAGTGACTGGCGGGGAGCTGTTTTTT.

This clonotype was recorded many times. This rearrangement joins TRBV15 to TRBJ2-7; possible D gene TRBD1, 5 bases. Germline V gene lookup returns CDR1 LNHNV and CDR2 YYDKDF (reference sequence). This CDR3 is built from 16 residues. Trimming shortened V by 0 bases and J by 7 bases, and 19 bases separated the two germline ends. DNA of the CDR3: TGTGCCACCAGCAGAGATCGGAATGGGCAGGGTTGGGAGCAGTACTTC. Encoded protein: CATSRDRNGQGWEQYF.

This clonotype was counted between two and nine times. This chain uses TRBV23-1 with TRBJ2-4; D may match TRBD1 or TRBD2 (5 bases each). TRBV23-1 is treated as an ORF (open reading frame) with a function not yet certain. V gave up 2 bases and J gave up 2 bases, with 16 bases separating them. There are 17 residues in the CDR3. The CDR3 DNA reads as TGCGCCAGCAGTCAAGTGGGGGAGTGCAGTACCAAAAACATTCAGTACTTC. This encodes CASSQVGECSTKNIQYF.

This clonotype has a count of ten or more. V usage is TRBV4-1 and J usage is TRBJ2-3, with TRBD2 identical over 7 bases. The V and J ends lost 4 bases and 4 bases, in that order; junction bases with no gene match: 8. CDR3 length: 15 residues. Germline CDR1 MGHRA, CDR2 YSYEKL. In DNA, the CDR3 is TGCGCCAGCAGCCCCATGGCGGGGGACCCAGATACGCAGTATTTT. This sequence encodes CASSPMAGDPDTQYF.

There are many counts of this clonotype. The V call is TRBV20-1, the J call TRBJ2-2; TRBD2 aligns across 13 bases. The CDR3 totals 17 residues. J lost 6 bases, V lost 0 bases, and 7 bases had no gene match. Germline CDR1 DFQATT, CDR2 SNEGSKA (reference sequence). CDR3 sequence reads: CSARDHTSGRGAGELFF. Here the CDR3 DNA reads TGCAGTGCTAGAGATCATACTAGCGGGAGGGGCGCCGGGGAGCTGTTTTTT.

This clonotype has more than one count but fewer than ten. The chain carries TRBV2 and TRBJ1-1, with D unclear. V was trimmed by 4 bases and J by 1 base, leaving 13 bases between them. The CDR3 has 15 residues. CDR1 and CDR2 from the germline V gene are SNHLY and FYNNEI. The CDR3 loop reads CASSGVKEANTEAFF. In DNA form, the CDR3 reads TGTGCCAGCAGTGGGGTGAAGGAGGCGAACACTGAAGCTTTCTTT. Drawing the rest from reference TRBV2 and TRBJ1-1, the complete variable domain is EPEVTQTPSHQVTQMGQEVILRCVPISNHLYFYWYRQILGQKVEFLVSFYNNEISEKSEIFDDQFSVERPDGSNFTLKIRSTKLEDSAMYFCASSGVKEANTEAFFGQGTRLTVV.

Ten or more counts support this clonotype. This chain links TRBV5-1 with TRBJ1-2; perhaps TRBD1 as D (5 bases). The CDR3 runs 13 residues. Trimming shortened V by 3 bases and J by 1 base, and 7 bases separated the two germline ends. Germline CDR1 and CDR2: SGHRS and YFSETQ. CDR3: CASSSQVNYGYTF. CDR3 DNA sequence: TGCGCCAGCAGCTCACAGGTTAACTATGGCTACACCTTC.

This clonotype has a count of ten or more. V gene TRBV11-2 combines with J gene TRBJ1-1, with D hard to call. V was cut by 1 base and J by 2 bases, with 8 bases left in between. The germline V gene has CDR1 SGHAT and CDR2 FQNNGV. The CDR3 extends over 14 amino acids. CDR3 in DNA: TGTGCCAGCAGCTTAGGGTGGGGAAACACTGAAGCTTTCTTT. It specifies CASSLGWGNTEAFF.

This clonotype appeared a single time. This may stem from a read error, because a much larger clone lies one nucleotide away. The chain couples TRBV5-8 to TRBJ1-1; D remains ambiguous. CDR3 length: 15 residues. V was cut by 4 bases and J by 6 bases, with 19 bases left in between. CDR1 is SGHTS and CDR2 is YDEGEE in the germline V gene. CDR3 amino acids: CASSTAGVYAPEAFF. Written as DNA, the CDR3 is TGTGCCAGCAGCACCGCCGGGGTTTACGCCCCTGAAGCTTTCTTT.

In its sample, this clonotype was seen many times. The DNA of the CDR3 is TGTGCCAGCAGCTTGAAGCAGGGGGCGCTTACAGATACGCAGTATTTT. Protein product: CASSLKQGALTDTQYF. This chain uses TRBV5-5 with TRBJ2-3; TRBD1 aligns across 8 bases. The germline gives CDR1 SGHKS, CDR2 YYEKEE (reference sequence). CDR3 length equals 16 residues. The ends lost 1 base at V and 3 bases at J; junction bases unmatched: 7.

The J gene is TRBJ1-1, the V gene TRBV12-3 or TRBV12-4; no clear D gene. The length of the CDR3 is 12 residues. V was trimmed by 3 bases and J by 7 bases, leaving 9 bases between them. The CDR3 nucleotides read TGTGCCAGCAGTTTGGGTTACCGTGAAGCTTTCTTT. It specifies CASSLGYREAFF.

The sample holds many counts of this clonotype. V gene TRBV7-6 combines with J gene TRBJ2-7; D may be TRBD1 (6 bases). The germline CDR1 and CDR2 sequences are SGHVS and FNYEAQ. This CDR3 region has 14 residues. With 1 base removed from V and 3 bases from J, the gap between germline ends came to 10 bases. The CDR3 coding sequence is TGTGCCAGCAGCTTAGAACAGGGACACTACGAGCAGTACTTC. Its protein is CASSLEQGHYEQYF.

On this clonotype itself: Just one base apart from a much larger clone, this may be a read error. The V gene is TRBV25-1, the J gene TRBJ1-4, with 7 positions matching TRBD1. The CDR3 is 15 residues long. With V trimmed by 4 bases and J by 4 bases, 6 bases remained unmatched. Germline V gene sequence: CDR1 MGHDK, CDR2 SYGVNS. The CDR3 sequence is CASSGPGQNNEKLFF. The CDR3 DNA sequence: TGTGCCAGCAGTGGACCGGGACAGAATAATGAAAAACTGTTTTTT.

This clonotype was seen ten or more times. CDR3 DNA sequence: TGCAGTGCTAGAGACGAGGGAGTCGGCACAGATACGCAGTATTTT. Translating it yields CSARDEGVGTDTQYF. This chain links TRBV20-1 with TRBJ2-3; maybe TRBD2 (5 bases). The germline V and J ends were trimmed by 0 bases and 1 base, with 11 bases remaining between them. CDR1 and CDR2 from the germline V gene are DFQATT and SNEGSKA (reference sequence). This CDR3 has 15 amino acids.

The sample holds one count of this clonotype. Given a much more abundant clone one base away, this may be a read error. The chain uses TRBV2 and TRBJ1-2; possible D gene TRBD1, 6 bases. The CDR3 consists of 14 residues. Germline V CDR1 and CDR2: SNHLY, FYNNEI. CDR3: CASTQGWANYGDTF. The DNA for the CDR3 is TGTGCCAGCACTCAGGGGTGGGCTAACTATGGCGACACCTTC.

Many counts were recorded for this clonotype. This sequence joins TRBV12-3 or TRBV12-4 and TRBJ2-1; D is possibly TRBD1 or TRBD2 (7 bases each). Trimming took off 6 bases at V and 6 bases at J, with 24 bases between the two ends. The CDR3 covers 17 residues. As DNA, the CDR3 is TGTGCCAGCAGCCCCAACCCCAGGGGGGGGCCGTTCAATGAGCAGTTCTTC. Its translation is CASSPNPRGGPFNEQFF.

A few counts support this clonotype. The CDR3 protein is CASSSNPGSSYEQYF. As DNA, the CDR3 is TGCGCCAGCAGCTCCAACCCAGGGTCCTCCTACGAGCAGTACTTC. The chain recombines TRBV5-1 with TRBJ2-7, with TRBD1 as a possible D gene (5 bases). V shed 3 bases and J shed 0 bases, with 13 bases lying between them. The CDR3 contains 15 residues. CDR1 and CDR2 (germline): SGHRS, YFSETQ.

This clonotype was detected many times. V usage is TRBV10-3 and J usage is TRBJ2-6, with D uncertain. This CDR3 contains 14 residues. V shed 3 bases and J shed 1 base, with 4 bases lying between them. CDR1 and CDR2 (germline): ENHRY, SYGVKD. CDR3 nucleotides: TGTGCCATCAGTGAACAGTCTGGGGCCAACGTCCTGACTTTC. Translation gives CAISEQSGANVLTF.

The chain is built from TRBV2 and TRBJ2-4, with D tentatively TRBD1 (6 bases). Trimming took off 8 bases at V and 10 bases at J, with 18 bases between the two ends. The CDR3 covers 13 residues. The germline V gene encodes CDR1 SNHLY and CDR2 FYNNEI. The CDR3, as DNA: TGTGCCAGCCTCCCCGGACAGTTGAGGATTCAGTACTTC. Its protein is CASLPGQLRIQYF.

The rearrangement joins TRBV7-2 to TRBJ2-5; D unresolved. The CDR3 spans 13 residues. Between the trimmed V and J ends, which lost 2 bases and 5 bases, there was a span of 9 bases. Germline CDR1 reads SGHTA; CDR2 reads FQGNSA. CDR3 bases: TGTGCCAGCAGCTTAAACGGTGGGGAGACCCAGTACTTC. It translates to CASSLNGGETQYF.

In its sample, this clonotype was seen many times. The V gene is TRBV5-1, the J gene TRBJ2-1; D remains unclear. The CDR3 sequence is 12 residues long. Germline values: CDR1 SGHRS, CDR2 YFSETQ. V shed 0 bases and J shed 7 bases, with 5 bases lying between them. The CDR3 DNA reads as TGCGCCAGCAGCTTGGAGAGGAATGAGCAGTTCTTC. Protein sequence: CASSLERNEQFF.

The table lists this clonotype with many counts. J is TRBJ2-2 and V is TRBV15; D is uncertain. V shed 0 bases and J shed 8 bases, with 4 bases lying between them. CDR3 length: 12 amino acids. From germline, CDR1 is LNHNV and CDR2 YYDKDF (reference sequence). CDR3 bases: TGTGCCACCAGCAGAGATCATGGGGAGCTGTTTTTT. Its protein is CATSRDHGELFF.

This clonotype was seen only a few times. The J gene is TRBJ2-1, the V gene TRBV5-1; 7 positions agree with TRBD2. This CDR3 has 15 residues. Germline trimming cut 1 base from V and 5 bases from J; bases unmatched to any gene: 6. Germline CDR1 is SGHRS and CDR2 is YFSETQ. CDR3 DNA: TGCGCCAGCAGCTTGATAACTAGCGCTAACAATGAGCAGTTCTTC. This codes for CASSLITSANNEQFF.

This clonotype was counted ten times or more. The chain is built from TRBV5-6 and TRBJ2-1; D possibly matches TRBD1 or TRBD2 (6 bases each). V was cut by 4 bases and J by 6 bases, with 17 bases left in between. This CDR3 comprises 15 residues. Germline CDR1 and CDR2: SGHDT and YYEEEE. Written as DNA, the CDR3 is TGTGCCAGCAGCATTTTCGGCAGGGGAGGCAATGAGCAGTTCTTC. Its protein is CASSIFGRGGNEQFF.

The sample holds many counts of this clonotype. The chain couples TRBV20-1 to TRBJ1-1; possibly TRBD1 for D (6 bases). V was shortened by 5 bases and J by 2 bases, with 18 bases between the two germline ends. The germline gives CDR1 DFQATT, CDR2 SNEGSKA (reference sequence). This CDR3 is 15 amino acids long. The CDR3 region is CSAPQGGGANTEAFF. In nucleotides, the CDR3 is TGCAGTGCTCCCCAAGGCGGGGGGGCAAACACTGAAGCTTTCTTT.

This clonotype has a count of ten or more. This chain's CDR3 is CASSSTGAPGEKLFF. CDR3 in DNA: TGCGCCAGCAGCTCTACAGGGGCGCCAGGAGAAAAACTGTTTTTT. This chain connects TRBV5-1 to TRBJ1-4; 7 bases align to TRBD1. Germline V gene lookup returns CDR1 SGHRS and CDR2 YFSETQ. J gave up 8 bases and V 3 bases, and 10 bases lay outside the gene matches. This CDR3 region has 15 residues.

Written as DNA, the CDR3 is TGCGCCAGCAGCGTAGGACTAGCGGGAGTCACCGGGGAGCTGTTTTTT. Protein sequence: CASSVGLAGVTGELFF. This chain uses TRBV5-1 with TRBJ2-2; 13 positions match TRBD2. In germline, CDR1 is SGHRS, CDR2 YFSETQ. The CDR3 is 16 amino acids. The V and J ends lost 4 bases and 4 bases, in that order; junction bases with no gene match: 4.